A selection of T cell receptor beta chains follows, all from one sample in a study of blood T cells in healthy people across ages. Via MiXCR, TCRdb re-called the 5' RACE reads, giving one row per CDR3 protein. The sample carries some 1.5 million distinct CDR3 sequences, 35% to 45% recorded once. Source material: blood. The receptor set was obtained from a woman aged 18 to 35 in good health. CDR3s include the opening cysteine and the closing phenylalanine or tryptophan. The order of the fields is J gene, clone size, V gene, D gene, CDR3 DNA, CDR3 protein. A D gene is named only where the DNA matches it firmly. The size field is filled for only some rows; it gives once, few, many or a size class.

J gene: TRBJ1-5; clone size: many; V gene: TRBV7-9; D gene: .; CDR3 DNA: TGTGCCAGCCGACAGGGCAATCAGCCCCAGCATTTT; CDR3 protein: CASRQGNQPQHF
J gene: TRBJ2-1; clone size: .; V gene: TRBV27; D gene: TRBD2; CDR3 DNA: TGTGCCAGCAACCCCGGGACTAGCTATCGGCAGTTCTTC; CDR3 protein: CASNPGTSYRQFF
J gene: TRBJ1-6; clone size: few; V gene: TRBV9; D gene: .; CDR3 DNA: TGTGCCAGCGGTCTGCTCAATTCACCCCTCCACTTT; CDR3 protein: CASGLLNSPLHF
J gene: TRBJ2-3; clone size: .; V gene: TRBV7-2; D gene: TRBD2; CDR3 DNA: TGTGCCAGCAGCCTAGGACTAGTAGCGCAGTATTTT; CDR3 protein: CASSLGLVAQYF
J gene: TRBJ1-5; clone size: .; V gene: TRBV4-3; D gene: TRBD1; CDR3 DNA: TGCGCCAGCAGCCAAGAGGACAGGGTAGGGCAGCCCCAGCATTTT; CDR3 protein: CASSQEDRVGQPQHF
J gene: TRBJ2-7; clone size: few; V gene: TRBV28; D gene: TRBD2; CDR3 DNA: TGTGCCAGCAGTTTTGTCGGCGGGGGGGCGTCGGCCAAATCGTACGAGCAGTACTTC; CDR3 protein: CASSFVGGGASAKSYEQYF
J gene: TRBJ1-2; clone size: .; V gene: TRBV13; D gene: .; CDR3 DNA: TGTGCCAGCAGCTCGAAGGTACAGGGAATAATAAGCTACACCTTC; CDR3 protein: CASSSKVQGIISYTF
J gene: TRBJ1-2; clone size: few; V gene: TRBV7-9; D gene: .; CDR3 DNA: TGTGCCAGCAGCTTTAGGAGGGACCCAACTAACTATGGCTACACCTTC; CDR3 protein: CASSFRRDPTNYGYTF
J gene: TRBJ2-7; clone size: .; V gene: TRBV6-2/TRBV6-3; D gene: .; CDR3 DNA: TGTGCCAGCAGTTACCGCCCGGGATTTACCTACGAGCAGTACTTC; CDR3 protein: CASSYRPGFTYEQYF
J gene: TRBJ2-1; clone size: many; V gene: TRBV5-6; D gene: .; CDR3 DNA: TGTGCCAGCAGCTTGGTGAGCGATGAGCAGTTCTTC; CDR3 protein: CASSLVSDEQFF
J gene: TRBJ1-1; clone size: .; V gene: TRBV6-2/TRBV6-3; D gene: .; CDR3 DNA: TGTGCCAGCACCCTTGCCCGGGGGGCAGGGCGCACTGAAGCTTTCTTT; CDR3 protein: CASTLARGAGRTEAFF
J gene: TRBJ1-4; clone size: .; V gene: TRBV4-3; D gene: .; CDR3 DNA: TGCGCCAGCAGCGTAGGGGCGTACGGGGCTAATGAAAAACTGTTTTTT; CDR3 protein: CASSVGAYGANEKLFF
J gene: TRBJ1-2; clone size: .; V gene: TRBV25-1; D gene: TRBD1; CDR3 DNA: TGTGCCAGCAGTGACCCGGGGACAGGGAACTATGGCTACACCTTC; CDR3 protein: CASSDPGTGNYGYTF
J gene: TRBJ1-6; clone size: few; V gene: TRBV6-6; D gene: .; CDR3 DNA: TGTGCCAGCAGTTACTCGGGTCCTCGACCCCTCCACTTT; CDR3 protein: CASSYSGPRPLHF
J gene: TRBJ2-5; clone size: few; V gene: TRBV5-1; D gene: TRBD1; CDR3 DNA: TGCGCCAGCAGCTCACAGGGGATCGGTCCGGAGACCCAGTACTTC; CDR3 protein: CASSSQGIGPETQYF
J gene: TRBJ2-3; clone size: .; V gene: TRBV4-3; D gene: TRBD2; CDR3 DNA: TGCGCCAGCAGCCGGGAACTAGCGGGTGTTTCCTCAGATACGCAGTATTTT; CDR3 protein: CASSRELAGVSSDTQYF
J gene: TRBJ2-2; clone size: .; V gene: TRBV2; D gene: .; CDR3 DNA: TGTGCCAGCCCGGGGCGCACCGGGGAGCTGTTTTTT; CDR3 protein: CASPGRTGELFF
J gene: TRBJ1-4; clone size: .; V gene: TRBV6-6; D gene: .; CDR3 DNA: TGTGCCAGCAGTGGCACACAGGGTTCGCAAGAAAAACTGTTTTTT; CDR3 protein: CASSGTQGSQEKLFF
J gene: TRBJ2-5; clone size: .; V gene: TRBV7-2; D gene: .; CDR3 DNA: TGTGCCAGCAGCTTAACGGGAGATGAGGAGACCCAGTACTTC; CDR3 protein: CASSLTGDEETQYF
J gene: TRBJ2-1; clone size: few; V gene: TRBV29-1; D gene: TRBD1; CDR3 DNA: TGCAGCACACCAGGGGGCCATGAGCAGTTCTTC; CDR3 protein: CSTPGGHEQFF
J gene: TRBJ2-1; clone size: many; V gene: TRBV7-7; D gene: .; CDR3 DNA: TGTGCTAGCAGCTTAAGTAGAGGCAATGAGCAGTTCTTC; CDR3 protein: CASSLSRGNEQFF
J gene: TRBJ2-1; clone size: .; V gene: TRBV12-3/TRBV12-4; D gene: .; CDR3 DNA: TGTGTCAGCAGTTTCGGTAATGAGCAGTTCTTC; CDR3 protein: CVSSFGNEQFF
J gene: TRBJ1-2; clone size: few; V gene: TRBV29-1; D gene: .; CDR3 DNA: TGCAGCGTTGGTTTCGGGGGTGGTGGCTACACCTTC; CDR3 protein: CSVGFGGGGYTF
J gene: TRBJ1-1; clone size: .; V gene: TRBV5-1; D gene: .; CDR3 DNA: TGCGCCAGCAGCTTTCTTGGCAGGGGCAACACTGAAGCTTTCTTT; CDR3 protein: CASSFLGRGNTEAFF
J gene: TRBJ1-1; clone size: .; V gene: TRBV20-1; D gene: TRBD1; CDR3 DNA: TGCAGCACTCCGGGACAGGGGTTCACTGAAGCTTTCTTT; CDR3 protein: CSTPGQGFTEAFF
J gene: TRBJ1-1; clone size: few; V gene: TRBV4-3; D gene: .; CDR3 DNA: TGCGCCAGCAGCCAAGTCGGTGGTGGGATTGAAGCTTTCTTT; CDR3 protein: CASSQVGGGIEAFF
J gene: TRBJ2-5; clone size: .; V gene: TRBV20-1; D gene: .; CDR3 DNA: TGCAGTGCTAGATACAGTGTGGAGACCCAGTACTTC; CDR3 protein: CSARYSVETQYF
J gene: TRBJ2-3; clone size: few; V gene: TRBV7-2; D gene: .; CDR3 DNA: TGTGCCAGCAGCCTTTTCCTAGATACGCAGTATTTT; CDR3 protein: CASSLFLDTQYF
J gene: TRBJ2-7; clone size: .; V gene: TRBV12-5; D gene: .; CDR3 DNA: TGTGCTAGTGGTGTGCCCGGAGCGTACGAGCAGTACTTC; CDR3 protein: CASGVPGAYEQYF
J gene: TRBJ2-7; clone size: few; V gene: TRBV13; D gene: TRBD1; CDR3 DNA: TGTGCCAGCAGCCTTGGCGGGACAGGGGATTACGAGCAGTACTTC; CDR3 protein: CASSLGGTGDYEQYF
J gene: TRBJ2-5; clone size: .; V gene: TRBV7-9; D gene: TRBD2; CDR3 DNA: TGTGCCAGCAGCGCCCAGACTAGCAGGGACGTGAATACCCAGTACTTC; CDR3 protein: CASSAQTSRDVNTQYF
J gene: TRBJ1-4; clone size: .; V gene: TRBV12-3/TRBV12-4; D gene: .; CDR3 DNA: TGTGCCAGCAGTTTAGCCTATCGACTTAGTAATGAAAAACTGTTTTTT; CDR3 protein: CASSLAYRLSNEKLFF
J gene: TRBJ1-1; clone size: few; V gene: TRBV7-2; D gene: .; CDR3 DNA: TGTGCCAGCAGCATCAAGTGGGGCGGAGGCACTGAAGCTTTCTTT; CDR3 protein: CASSIKWGGGTEAFF
J gene: TRBJ2-7; clone size: once; V gene: TRBV7-2; D gene: TRBD2; CDR3 DNA: TGTGCCAGCAGCTTACTTACTAGCGGGGGGGCTTACGAGCAGTACTTC; CDR3 protein: CASSLLTSGGAYEQYF
J gene: TRBJ2-7; clone size: .; V gene: TRBV6-2/TRBV6-3; D gene: .; CDR3 DNA: TGTGCCAGCAGTGGTGGATACCTCGAGCAGTACTTC; CDR3 protein: CASSGGYLEQYF
J gene: TRBJ2-3; clone size: few; V gene: TRBV2; D gene: .; CDR3 DNA: TGTGCCAGCAGTGTCGAAGCGGACCCAGATACGCAGTATTTT; CDR3 protein: CASSVEADPDTQYF
J gene: TRBJ2-7; clone size: once; V gene: TRBV12-3/TRBV12-4; D gene: TRBD1; CDR3 DNA: TGTGCCAGCAGCCCGGGACAGGGGGTACAAGAGCAGTACTTC; CDR3 protein: CASSPGQGVQEQYF
J gene: TRBJ2-7; clone size: many; V gene: TRBV12-3/TRBV12-4; D gene: .; CDR3 DNA: TGTGCCAGCAGTTTAGGGCAGTACGAGCAGTACTTC; CDR3 protein: CASSLGQYEQYF
J gene: TRBJ2-1; clone size: .; V gene: TRBV27; D gene: TRBD2; CDR3 DNA: TGTGCCAGCAGTCCAGGGACTAGCGGAAACAGTGAGCAGTTCTTC; CDR3 protein: CASSPGTSGNSEQFF
J gene: TRBJ1-2; clone size: few; V gene: TRBV7-2; D gene: TRBD1; CDR3 DNA: TGTGCCAGCAGCGGTAGGGGGCAAAGCAACTATGGCTACACCTTC; CDR3 protein: CASSGRGQSNYGYTF
J gene: TRBJ1-2; clone size: .; V gene: TRBV10-3; D gene: .; CDR3 DNA: TGTGCCATCACCGACAGCACACGTCCGTATGGCTACACCTTC; CDR3 protein: CAITDSTRPYGYTF
J gene: TRBJ2-7; clone size: .; V gene: TRBV12-3/TRBV12-4; D gene: .; CDR3 DNA: TGTGCCAGCAGTAGATCCGGGACCGATAGCTCCTACGAGCAGTACTTC; CDR3 protein: CASSRSGTDSSYEQYF
J gene: TRBJ2-1; clone size: .; V gene: TRBV4-3; D gene: .; CDR3 DNA: TGCGCCAGCAGCCAAGGGTACAGGCGGACCAATGAGCAGTTCTTC; CDR3 protein: CASSQGYRRTNEQFF
J gene: TRBJ2-1; clone size: once; V gene: TRBV6-5; D gene: .; CDR3 DNA: TGTGCCAGCAGTTACGGTATCAACAATGAGCAGTTCTTC; CDR3 protein: CASSYGINNEQFF
J gene: TRBJ2-5; clone size: .; V gene: TRBV20-1; D gene: .; CDR3 DNA: TGCAGTGCTCACAAGGGACACGATGAGCAGTACTTC; CDR3 protein: CSAHKGHDEQYF
J gene: TRBJ1-1; clone size: .; V gene: TRBV29-1; D gene: .; CDR3 DNA: TGCAGCGGAGAAACAGAGGAGAACACTGAAGCTTTCTTT; CDR3 protein: CSGETEENTEAFF
J gene: TRBJ2-3; clone size: few; V gene: TRBV20-1; D gene: .; CDR3 DNA: TGCAGTGCGAGGGATGTCCGTACGCAGTATTTT; CDR3 protein: CSARDVRTQYF
J gene: TRBJ1-2; clone size: .; V gene: TRBV28; D gene: .; CDR3 DNA: TGTGCCAGCAGTACCGGGGAGCCATATGGCTACACCTTC; CDR3 protein: CASSTGEPYGYTF
J gene: TRBJ2-2; clone size: .; V gene: TRBV3-1; D gene: .; CDR3 DNA: TGTGCCAGCAGCCAAGTGTCCCAGCGGGCGACCGGGGAGCTGTTTTTT; CDR3 protein: CASSQVSQRATGELFF
J gene: TRBJ2-3; clone size: .; V gene: TRBV27; D gene: .; CDR3 DNA: TGTGCCAGCAGTTCCTGGAGTGGCACAGATACGCAGTATTTT; CDR3 protein: CASSSWSGTDTQYF
J gene: TRBJ2-7; clone size: .; V gene: TRBV6-2/TRBV6-3; D gene: .; CDR3 DNA: TGTGCCAGCAGTTCCGCCGGCGGGGGCCCCTACGAGCAGTACTTC; CDR3 protein: CASSSAGGGPYEQYF
J gene: TRBJ2-3; clone size: .; V gene: TRBV5-5; D gene: TRBD2; CDR3 DNA: TGTGCCAGCAGCTCCCGCTTCTTAGCGGGGGGCCCCAGCACAGATACGCAGTATTTT; CDR3 protein: CASSSRFLAGGPSTDTQYF
J gene: TRBJ2-1; clone size: .; V gene: TRBV29-1; D gene: .; CDR3 DNA: TGCAGCGTTGTCTTGGCAGGATTAGGAGAGACCCAGTTCTTC; CDR3 protein: CSVVLAGLGETQFF
J gene: TRBJ2-3; clone size: .; V gene: TRBV20-1; D gene: .; CDR3 DNA: TGCAGTGGACGGACAGTCCGAGATACGCAGTATTTT; CDR3 protein: CSGRTVRDTQYF
J gene: TRBJ2-7; clone size: few; V gene: TRBV21-1; D gene: .; CDR3 DNA: TGTGCCAGCAGCAAAGAGGGCACAGGAGTCTACGAGCAGTACTTC; CDR3 protein: CASSKEGTGVYEQYF
J gene: TRBJ2-1; clone size: .; V gene: TRBV7-6; D gene: TRBD1; CDR3 DNA: TGTGCCAGCAGCTTAGAGGGGGCAACCTACAATGAGCAGTTCTTC; CDR3 protein: CASSLEGATYNEQFF
J gene: TRBJ1-4; clone size: few; V gene: TRBV6-5; D gene: TRBD1; CDR3 DNA: TGTGCCAGCGCATGGACAGGGAGAGATGAAAAACTGTTTTTT; CDR3 protein: CASAWTGRDEKLFF
J gene: TRBJ2-3; clone size: .; V gene: TRBV29-1; D gene: .; CDR3 DNA: TGCAGCGTCGAGGCCGGGACCCTGCAATGGGCCACAGATACGCAGTATTTT; CDR3 protein: CSVEAGTLQWATDTQYF
J gene: TRBJ2-7; clone size: .; V gene: TRBV12-3/TRBV12-4; D gene: .; CDR3 DNA: TGTGCCAGCAGTCCCTCCGCCCAGGGGACCTACGAGCAGTACTTC; CDR3 protein: CASSPSAQGTYEQYF